Below, 16 T cell receptor beta chains from the same sample are listed, as sequenced in a study of blood T cell repertoires in COVID-19. Clones were read by immunoSEQ multiplex PCR, and TCRdb kept only the in-frame ones, dropping some. The data hold about 310,000 clones, with approximately 87% observed a single time. The sequencing input was peripheral blood. These receptors all stem from a woman in her fifties or sixties who had recovered from COVID-19.

V is TRBV27 and J is TRBJ1-6, with no clear D. V gave up 2 bases and J gave up 7 bases, with 12 bases separating them. In germline, CDR1 is MNHEY, CDR2 SMNVEV (reference sequence). This CDR3 comprises 15 residues. This CDR3 reads CASSLAGARNSPLHF. As DNA, the CDR3 is TGTGCCAGCAGTTTAGCGGGCGCGAGGAATTCACCCCTCCACTTT.

V and J are TRBV27 and TRBJ2-1; TRBD2 matches 11 bases. The CDR3 length is 15 residues. Germline loops: CDR1 MNHEY, CDR2 SMNVEV (reference sequence). The J segment lost 7 bases and the V segment lost 5 bases, leaving 7 bases of the junction unmatched. The chain's CDR3 is CASSKTTSGDNEQFF. The CDR3 region has the DNA TGTGCCAGCAGTAAAACGACTAGCGGGGATAATGAGCAGTTCTTC.

The chain joins TRBV19 to TRBJ2-2; 10 positions match TRBD1. The CDR3 is 15 amino acids. V shed 6 bases and J 5 bases; nucleotides not matched to a gene: 6. CDR1 and CDR2 from the germline V gene are LNHDA and SQIVND (reference sequence). This chain's CDR3 is CASRVGQGGTGELFF. CDR3 DNA: TGTGCCAGTAGGGTCGGACAGGGGGGGACCGGGGAGCTGTTTTTT.

This chain uses TRBV20-1 with TRBJ1-5, with 8 positions matching TRBD1. The CDR3 runs to 15 residues. V dropped 3 bases and J dropped 0; count of bases not matched to a gene: 4. Germline CDR1 reads DFQATT; CDR2 reads SNEGSKA (reference sequence). The CDR3 spells CSASAGGVSNQPQHF. DNA of the CDR3: TGCAGTGCTAGTGCAGGGGGCGTTAGCAATCAGCCCCAGCATTTT.

A remark on this clone: Other DNA sequences in this sample translate to the same CDR3. The chain joins TRBV7-2 to TRBJ2-1; TRBD2 aligns across 7 bases. V shed 2 bases, J shed 4 bases, and the junction held 2 bases outside the gene matches. Germline CDR1 SGHTA, CDR2 FQGNSA. CDR3 size: 14 residues. The CDR3 region has the DNA TGTGCCAGCAGCTTAACGGGGGGTTACAATGAGCAGTTCTTC. Amino acids: CASSLTGGYNEQFF.

This rearrangement joins TRBV30 to TRBJ1-1; D perhaps matches TRBD1 (6 bases). V gave up 0 bases and J gave up 1 base, with 18 bases separating them. The CDR3 extends over 17 amino acids. Germline assignment: CDR1 GTSNPN and CDR2 SVGIG (reference sequence). The CDR3 DNA reads as TGTGCCTGGAGTGTACGCGGGGGGCAGGAGGGGAACACTGAAGCTTTCTTT. Its translation: CAWSVRGGQEGNTEAFF.

V usage is TRBV20-1 and J usage is TRBJ2-7; 10 nucleotides align to TRBD1. V trimming: 3 bases; J trimming: 0 bases; junction bases outside the gene matches: 5. The CDR3 consists of 15 residues. Germline assignment: CDR1 DFQATT and CDR2 SNEGSKA (reference sequence). CDR3 sequence: CSASPGTGVSYEQYF. The CDR3 nucleotides read TGCAGTGCTAGTCCCGGGACAGGGGTCTCCTACGAGCAGTACTTC.

This chain links TRBV10-3 with TRBJ2-7; TRBD1 is a possible D gene (6 bases). Per germline, CDR1 ENHRY and CDR2 SYGVKD. CDR3 length: 16 residues. Trimming took 0 bases from V and 3 from J, leaving 15 bases between them. The CDR3 DNA reads as TGTGCCATCAGTGAGTCAGCTGGGACACGAGGCTACGAGCAGTACTTC. Its translation is CAISESAGTRGYEQYF.

This chain uses TRBV24-1 with TRBJ2-7, with D possibly being TRBD1 (5 bases). The CDR3 is 13 residues long. V shed 3 bases and J shed 10 bases, with 15 bases lying between them. In germline, CDR1 is KGHDR, CDR2 SFDVKD. As DNA, the CDR3 is TGTGCCACCAGTGATCTTACCACAGGCACCCAGTACTTC. Its protein is CATSDLTTGTQYF.

V gene TRBV6-1 combines with J gene TRBJ1-1; weak D call: TRBD1 (5 bases). Germline V gene sequence: CDR1 MNHNS, CDR2 SASEGT. Trimming left V 1 base short and J 10 bases short, with 7 bases between. This CDR3 region has 11 residues. CDR3 coding DNA: TGTGCCAGCAGTGAAGTGGGGCGAGCTTTCTTT. Translation: CASSEVGRAFF.

Only one count was recorded for this clone. The chain uses TRBV2 and TRBJ2-7; tentatively, D is TRBD2 (6 bases). The CDR3 sequence is 14 residues long. V lost 1 base, J lost 7 bases, and 14 bases lay in between. Germline CDR1 and CDR2: SNHLY and FYNNEI. The CDR3 protein is CASSEGLAWGEQYF. In DNA form, the CDR3 reads TGTGCCAGCAGTGAAGGGCTAGCGTGGGGGGAGCAGTACTTC.

The V gene is TRBV5-1, the J gene TRBJ1-2; 7 positions match TRBD1. J lost 4 bases, V lost 5 bases, and 2 bases had no gene match. The CDR3 spans 12 residues. Germline V gene data show CDR1 as SGHRS and CDR2 as YFSETQ. CDR3 nucleotide sequence: TGCGCCAGCAGGGGGACAGCCTATGGCTACACCTTC. This sequence encodes CASRGTAYGYTF. Full variable domain (remainder filled in from reference TRBV5-1 and TRBJ1-2): KAGVTQTPRYLIKTRGQQVTLSCSPISGHRSVSWYQQTPGQGLQFLFEYFSETQRNKGNFPGRFSGRQFSNSRSEMNVSTLELGDSALYLCASRGTAYGYTFGSGTRLTVV.

The rearrangement joins TRBV7-9 to TRBJ2-4, with TRBD1 identical over 7 bases. The J segment lost 4 bases and the V segment lost 5 bases, leaving 8 bases of the junction unmatched. This CDR3 comprises 15 residues. Germline V CDR1 and CDR2: SEHNR, FQNEAQ (reference sequence). The CDR3 reads CASSPSGTVKNIQYF. CDR3 DNA sequence: TGTGCCAGCAGCCCCTCCGGGACAGTTAAAAACATTCAGTACTTC.

J is TRBJ1-1 and V is TRBV6-2 or TRBV6-3; 7 bases line up with TRBD1. The V segment lost 4 bases and the J segment 0 bases; nucleotides outside the gene matches: 11. This CDR3 contains 17 residues. Germline CDR1 and CDR2: MNHEY and SVGEGT. This chain's CDR3 is CASSFPSRGVMNTEAFF. The CDR3 region has the DNA TGTGCCAGCAGTTTTCCCTCCAGGGGGGTTATGAACACTGAAGCTTTCTTT.

The chain has TRBV28 and TRBJ2-1; perhaps TRBD2 as D (6 bases). The length of the CDR3 is 12 residues. V was clipped by 4 bases and J by 6 bases, with 7 bases between them. CDR1 and CDR2 from the germline V gene are MDHEN and SYDVKM. The chain's CDR3 is CASSSGGNEQFF. The DNA for the CDR3 is TGTGCCAGCAGTTCCGGGGGCAATGAGCAGTTCTTC. Complete variable domain (other parts from reference TRBV28 and TRBJ2-1): DVKVTQSSRYLVKRTGEKVFLECVQDMDHENMFWYRQDPGLGLRLIYFSYDVKMKEKGDIPEGYSVSREKKERFSLILESASTNQTSMYLCASSSGGNEQFFGPGTRLTVL.

V is TRBV7-3 and J is TRBJ2-5, with a possible D match to TRBD2 (6 bases). Germline V lookup: CDR1 SGHTA, CDR2 FQGTGA. The CDR3 covers 15 residues. V shed 6 bases and J shed 1 base, with 15 bases lying between them. CDR3 in amino acids: CASSLGISGQETQYF. CDR3 nucleotide sequence: TGTGCCAGCAGTCTAGGTATTAGCGGCCAAGAGACCCAGTACTTC.